A selection of T cell receptor beta chains follows, all from one sample in a study of CD8 T cells in ankylosing spondylitis. A single record per CDR3 protein comes from TCRdb applying MiXCR to the 5' RACE reads. Of around 9,100 distinct CDR3 sequences in the sample, about 6% were seen once. Sequenced input: blood, either unsorted or a sorted T cell fraction (not recorded which). The receptors were gathered from a female donor with ankylosing spondylitis or in good health (not recorded which). The CDR3 runs from the conserved cysteine through the conserved F or W. D genes are given only for firm matches. Clone sizes are given selectively: once, few, many, or a class where the clone is expanded.

clone size: many
J gene: TRBJ1-2
D gene: -
V gene: TRBV9
CDR3 DNA: TGTGCCAGCAGCCCATGGACAGCCCGGGTAGATGGCTACACCTTC
CDR3 protein: CASSPWTARVDGYTF

clone size: many
J gene: TRBJ2-3
D gene: TRBD2
V gene: TRBV9
CDR3 DNA: TGTGCCAGCAGCGTAGTTCTGGGAGGGCCCACAGATACGCAGTATTTT
CDR3 protein: CASSVVLGGPTDTQYF

clone size: many
J gene: TRBJ2-7
D gene: -
V gene: TRBV9
CDR3 DNA: TGTGCCAGCAGCGTAGAGGTAGGCAGCTACGAGCAGTACTTC
CDR3 protein: CASSVEVGSYEQYF

clone size: few
J gene: TRBJ2-7
D gene: -
V gene: TRBV9
CDR3 DNA: TGTGCCAGCAGCGTAGCTCCGGGGGCCAACTACGAGCAGTACTTC
CDR3 protein: CASSVAPGANYEQYF

clone size: many
J gene: TRBJ2-7
D gene: -
V gene: TRBV9
CDR3 DNA: TGTGCCAGCAGCAAAGGACAATCCTACGAGCAGTACTTC
CDR3 protein: CASSKGQSYEQYF

clone size: many
J gene: TRBJ2-7
D gene: TRBD2
V gene: TRBV9
CDR3 DNA: TGTGCCAGCAGCGGACCTAGCGGGGACTCCTACGAGCAGTACTTC
CDR3 protein: CASSGPSGDSYEQYF

clone size: many
J gene: TRBJ1-1
D gene: -
V gene: TRBV9
CDR3 DNA: TGTGCCAGCAGCCCCGGGACAAACACTGAAGCTTTCTTT
CDR3 protein: CASSPGTNTEAFF

clone size: many
J gene: TRBJ1-4
D gene: -
V gene: TRBV9
CDR3 DNA: TGTGCCAGCAGCCCACATTCATTCAATGAAAAACTGTTTTTT
CDR3 protein: CASSPHSFNEKLFF

clone size: -
J gene: TRBJ2-5
D gene: -
V gene: TRBV9
CDR3 DNA: TGTGCCAGCAGCCCCAGATCGGGGGGCATGGAGACCCAGTACTTC
CDR3 protein: CASSPRSGGMETQYF

clone size: many
J gene: TRBJ2-1
D gene: TRBD2
V gene: TRBV9
CDR3 DNA: TGTGCCAGCAGCGTCGTGGGGACTAGCGGGGGGGCCCCTTACAATGAGCAGTTCTTC
CDR3 protein: CASSVVGTSGGAPYNEQFF

clone size: many
J gene: TRBJ2-3
D gene: -
V gene: TRBV9
CDR3 DNA: TGTGCCAGCAGCTTGGGGAGTCGCACAGATACGCAGTATTTT
CDR3 protein: CASSLGSRTDTQYF

clone size: many
J gene: TRBJ2-3
D gene: -
V gene: TRBV9
CDR3 DNA: TGTGCCAGCAGAGGTCCCACAGATACGCAGTATTTT
CDR3 protein: CASRGPTDTQYF

clone size: medium-sized
J gene: TRBJ2-7
D gene: TRBD1
V gene: TRBV9
CDR3 DNA: TGTGCCAGCAGCCTAGGGGGACAGCCATACGAGCAGTACTTC
CDR3 protein: CASSLGGQPYEQYF

clone size: few
J gene: TRBJ2-3
D gene: -
V gene: TRBV9
CDR3 DNA: TGTGCCAGCAGCCCAGAGGGGGGAGTAGGAACAGATACGCAGTATTTT
CDR3 protein: CASSPEGGVGTDTQYF

clone size: many
J gene: TRBJ2-4
D gene: TRBD2
V gene: TRBV9
CDR3 DNA: TGTGCCAGCAGCGTAGGGCTAGCGGGGGACCTAGCCAAAAACATTCAGTACTTC
CDR3 protein: CASSVGLAGDLAKNIQYF

clone size: many
J gene: TRBJ2-7
D gene: -
V gene: TRBV9
CDR3 DNA: TGTGCCAGCAGCGTTGGGGTGGGAGGAACCTACGAGCAGTACTTC
CDR3 protein: CASSVGVGGTYEQYF

clone size: few
J gene: TRBJ2-2
D gene: TRBD2
V gene: TRBV9
CDR3 DNA: TGTGCCAGCAGCGTCCTAGCTAGCGGCCAAAGGACCGGGGAGCTGTTTTTT
CDR3 protein: CASSVLASGQRTGELFF

clone size: medium-sized
J gene: TRBJ2-1
D gene: TRBD2
V gene: TRBV9
CDR3 DNA: TGTGCCAGCAGCCCCTTAGGGACTAGCGTTAATGAGCAGTTCTTC
CDR3 protein: CASSPLGTSVNEQFF

clone size: many
J gene: TRBJ2-3
D gene: TRBD2
V gene: TRBV9
CDR3 DNA: TGTGCCAGCAGCGTAGGAACTAGCGGGAGTACAGATACGCAGTATTTT
CDR3 protein: CASSVGTSGSTDTQYF

clone size: few
J gene: TRBJ2-1
D gene: -
V gene: TRBV9
CDR3 DNA: TGTGCCAGCAGCGTTGGTTTTGGTACCGGAAACAATGAGCAGTTCTTC
CDR3 protein: CASSVGFGTGNNEQFF

clone size: many
J gene: TRBJ1-4
D gene: -
V gene: TRBV3-1
CDR3 DNA: TGTGCCAGCAGCGATAGGGACTGTTTTTTT
CDR3 protein: CASSDRDCFF

clone size: many
J gene: TRBJ2-5
D gene: TRBD2
V gene: TRBV9
CDR3 DNA: TGTGCCAGCAGCGAAGGGACTAGCGGGGCCCCACTCCAAGAGACCCAGTACTTC
CDR3 protein: CASSEGTSGAPLQETQYF

clone size: many
J gene: TRBJ2-1
D gene: -
V gene: TRBV9
CDR3 DNA: TGTGCCAGCAGCGACCCCCGTTCTGGGATCGATGAGCAGTTCTTC
CDR3 protein: CASSDPRSGIDEQFF

clone size: many
J gene: TRBJ2-3
D gene: TRBD1
V gene: TRBV9
CDR3 DNA: TGTGCCAGCAGCGTAGGAGGGGGTGGGACAGAAGTGGATTTT
CDR3 protein: CASSVGGGGTEVDF

clone size: medium-sized
J gene: TRBJ2-1
D gene: TRBD2
V gene: TRBV9
CDR3 DNA: TGTGCCAGCAGCGTCGAAGGCGGGAGAGGAGCCTACAATGAGCAGTTCTTC
CDR3 protein: CASSVEGGRGAYNEQFF

clone size: many
J gene: TRBJ2-7
D gene: -
V gene: TRBV9
CDR3 DNA: TGTGCCAGCAGAGGGACGGACTCCTACGAGCAGTACTTC
CDR3 protein: CASRGTDSYEQYF

clone size: many
J gene: TRBJ1-3
D gene: -
V gene: TRBV9
CDR3 DNA: TGTGCCAGCAGCGTATCTAGGAACACCATATATTTT
CDR3 protein: CASSVSRNTIYF

clone size: -
J gene: TRBJ2-1
D gene: TRBD2
V gene: TRBV9
CDR3 DNA: TGTGCCAGCAGCGTAGGGCGGACTAGCGGGTTCTACAATGAGCAGTTCTTC
CDR3 protein: CASSVGRTSGFYNEQFF

clone size: few
J gene: TRBJ2-3
D gene: -
V gene: TRBV9
CDR3 DNA: TGTGCGACCCGGGTATGGGACTCCACCCCGGATACGCAGTATTTT
CDR3 protein: CATRVWDSTPDTQYF

clone size: many
J gene: TRBJ1-1
D gene: TRBD1
V gene: TRBV9
CDR3 DNA: TGTGCCAGCAGCGGCACCGGGACAGTCTTGGGAGCTTTCTTT
CDR3 protein: CASSGTGTVLGAFF

clone size: -
J gene: TRBJ2-1
D gene: TRBD2
V gene: TRBV9
CDR3 DNA: TGTGCCAGCAGCACCCCTAGCGGGAGCTCCTACAATGAGCAGTTCTTC
CDR3 protein: CASSTPSGSSYNEQFF

clone size: medium-sized
J gene: TRBJ1-1
D gene: -
V gene: TRBV9
CDR3 DNA: TGTGCCAGCAGCGTACGACAAGGGGGAACAAACACTGAAGCTTTCTTT
CDR3 protein: CASSVRQGGTNTEAFF

clone size: many
J gene: TRBJ1-2
D gene: TRBD1
V gene: TRBV9
CDR3 DNA: TGTGCCAGCAGCGCACAGGGGTTAGGGTATGGCTACACCTTC
CDR3 protein: CASSAQGLGYGYTF

clone size: many
J gene: TRBJ2-7
D gene: -
V gene: TRBV9
CDR3 DNA: TGTGCCAGCAGCGTAGCAGAGCGGAACTACGAGCAGTACTTC
CDR3 protein: CASSVAERNYEQYF

clone size: many
J gene: TRBJ2-6
D gene: -
V gene: TRBV9
CDR3 DNA: TGTGCCAGCAGCGTACCGATTGAAGTATCTGGGGCCAACGTCCTGACTTTC
CDR3 protein: CASSVPIEVSGANVLTF

clone size: medium-sized
J gene: TRBJ2-7
D gene: TRBD2
V gene: TRBV9
CDR3 DNA: TGTGCCAGCAGCCCTTGGACTAGCGGGGGTCAGCAGTACTTC
CDR3 protein: CASSPWTSGGQQYF

clone size: few
J gene: TRBJ1-1
D gene: -
V gene: TRBV9
CDR3 DNA: TGTGCCAGCAGCGCACCCCCCCCCGGGGCCTTTCCTTTCTTT
CDR3 protein: CASSAPPPGAFPFF

clone size: -
J gene: TRBJ1-5
D gene: -
V gene: TRBV9
CDR3 DNA: TGTGCCAGCAGCTCGGAGGGAGCGAATCAGCCCCAGCATTTT
CDR3 protein: CASSSEGANQPQHF

clone size: many
J gene: TRBJ2-3
D gene: -
V gene: TRBV9
CDR3 DNA: TGTGCCAGCAGCGGTCCACTCACAGATACGCAGTATTTT
CDR3 protein: CASSGPLTDTQYF

clone size: many
J gene: TRBJ1-4
D gene: -
V gene: TRBV9
CDR3 DNA: TGTGCCAGCAGCCCTAACAGGGCTTATGGTGAAAAACTGTTTTTT
CDR3 protein: CASSPNRAYGEKLFF

clone size: many
J gene: TRBJ2-6
D gene: TRBD2
V gene: TRBV9
CDR3 DNA: TGTGCCAGCAGCGTAGGCCTCCTAGCGGGGGAGAGCTCTGGGGCCAACGTCCTGACTTTC
CDR3 protein: CASSVGLLAGESSGANVLTF

clone size: -
J gene: TRBJ2-1
D gene: -
V gene: TRBV9
CDR3 DNA: TGTGCCAGCAGCCCCTGGCCCTTAGGGGGTGGGGATGAGCAGTTCTTC
CDR3 protein: CASSPWPLGGGDEQFF

clone size: many
J gene: TRBJ1-6
D gene: -
V gene: TRBV9
CDR3 DNA: TGTGCCAGCAGCGTAGAGGGGGGATCACCCCTCCACTTT
CDR3 protein: CASSVEGGSPLHF

clone size: many
J gene: TRBJ2-7
D gene: TRBD1
V gene: TRBV9
CDR3 DNA: TGTGCCAGCAGCGTGGGACAGGGAGTCCCCTACGAGCAGTACTTC
CDR3 protein: CASSVGQGVPYEQYF

clone size: many
J gene: TRBJ2-7
D gene: -
V gene: TRBV9
CDR3 DNA: TGTGCCAGCAGCGTAGAATGGTCCCCCTCCTACGAGCAGTACTTC
CDR3 protein: CASSVEWSPSYEQYF